This T cell receptor beta chain is drawn from a study of cytomegalovirus exposure and HLA in healthy donors. General observations from the study: According to a later analysis, most TCR beta chains associated with CMV appeared HLA-restricted.

V lost 8 bases to trimming and J lost 0 bases, with 13 bases between them. Germline CDR1 MDHEN, CDR2 SYDVKM. The CDR3 is made up of 14 amino acids. Comments on this clone: The antigen is unknown.

It was with 60 Vbeta and 13 Jbeta primers that the PCR ran. Data came from immunoSEQ multiplex PCR; TCRdb stores just in-frame clones and leaves some out. This table holds approximately 160,000 clones, roughly 70% found once. Sequenced: PBMCs. The origin of this receptor is a middle-aged woman in good health and CMV-seropositive. The chain uses TRBV28 and TRBJ1-2; D ambiguous. The CDR3: CASSSIPANYGYTF. In nucleotides, the CDR3 is TGTGCCAGCTCTTCAATCCCAGCTAACTATGGCTACACCTTC.